This T cell receptor beta chain was documented in a study of blood T cells in healthy people across ages (dated by TCRdb to the mid-2010s). The study in broad terms: In model experiments, template switching captured about one uniquely barcoded TCR beta cDNA molecule for every two T cells. To track age-related changes in TCR beta repertoire diversity, the study relied on deep sequencing normalized with unique cDNA molecular identifiers. Four age groups were formed from the donors: young (average approximately 15 years), middle-aged (less than 40), aged (about 68) and long-lived (approximately 78). To avoid experimental bias, donors of different ages were distributed randomly across sequencing lanes. For two donors (one aged 18 to 30 and one aged 80 or older), the study analyzed two additional independent replicas of 1 million unique cDNA reads from the same blood draw.

Donors were about 36 systemically healthy Caucasian individuals from Russia aged roughly 6 to 90 years. Each donor gave ten milliliters of peripheral blood, drawn into EDTA-treated Vacutainer tubes. Ficoll-Paque density-gradient centrifugation was used to isolate PBMCs, with at least 6.5 million per sample. Total RNA, at least 5.5 micrograms per sample, was extracted from PBMCs with Trizol reagent. For every donor, an aliquot of PBMCs went through flow cytometry to measure the percentages of naive CD45RAhigh/CD27high T cells. To prepare the library, 5' RACE was applied. Sequencing was carried out with an Illumina HiSeq 2500. A second PCR of roughly 7 to 11 cycles was performed with a sample-barcoded 5' primer and a J-beta primer mix. A unique molecular identifier was introduced onto each TCR beta cDNA molecule by a template-switch 5' adaptor carrying 12 random nucleotides. Each sample yielded at least 2.5 million CDR3-containing paired-end reads. First-strand cDNA was synthesized from all RNA with the Mint cDNA synthesis kit, primed by a TRBC-specific oligonucleotide. After uracil-DNA glycosylase treatment, a first 18-cycle PCR used universal primers M1SS and BC2_uni_R on all cDNA. On the authors' methods: Each sample was normalized by randomly selecting 1 million high-quality reads, each carrying a distinct molecular identifier. Instead of being binned into consensus sequences, reads that shared molecular identifiers were thrown out. CDR3 identification, clonotype clustering and error correction used MiTCR with a Q25 quality threshold and the strictest error-elimination algorithm. Lower-bound total TCR beta diversity was estimated with a nonparametric unseen species model using Euler transformation. The raw public data were reprocessed by TCRdb itself: fastp quality trimming at Q25, MiXCR clonotype calling, in-frame beta chains only. Duplicate CDR3 protein sequences are folded into a single record with the most common DNA and genes. The V and J calls reflect TCRdb's pipeline rather than the authors' work. This sample is represented by about a million distinct CDR3 sequences; around 54% of them were singletons. In total, the top ten clones hold roughly 23% of the sample.

The study at large found these results: Observed TCR beta diversity per million T cells fell roughly linearly with age, and a significant reduction was already apparent by age roughly 40. Compared with the aged group, the long-lived group had more naive CD4+ T cells, fewer expanded clones and increased TCR diversity, suggesting age selection. Total diversity estimates from one million sequenced T cells were considered lower bounds and underestimates. Observed TCR beta diversity correlated strongly with the percentage of naive T cells measured by flow cytometry. Since profiling was done on bulk unsorted PBMCs, naive and antigen-experienced compartments could not be conclusively compared. The CMV infection status of donors was not known, potentially confounding age-related changes in expanded clonotypes.

There are 20 amino acids in the CDR3, from cysteine to phenylalanine inclusive. Here the CDR3 DNA is all that survives: 60 bases in frame from base 1. CDR1 and CDR2, per the germline V gene, are SGHRS and YFSETQ. Remarks on this clonotype: Its antigen target is currently unknown. One base away there is no much larger clone; base qualities are not given.

This TCR derives from a woman aged 55-69 years in good health. Sequenced material: blood. The chain was built from TRBV5-1 and TRBJ2-5; 9 central bases correspond to TRBD2. The DNA end is a closer match to TRBJ2-7, so the J assignment may be wrong. CDR3 reads: CASSLVSAGGPGLAAYEQYF. The nucleotide sequence reads as follows: TGCGCCAGCAGCTTGGTTTCGGCGGGGGGGCCTGGACTAGCCGCCTACGAGCAGTACTTC.